Listed below are T cell receptor beta chains from one sample, sequenced in a study of identical twins. MiXCR, run by TCRdb on the 5' RACE reads, gives a single entry per CDR3 protein. The repertoire has hundreds of thousands of distinct CDR3 sequences, roughly 26% of them found once; the top ten carry about 2.7%. The same sample was also used in a study of T cells expressing NK-cell markers.

Sequenced material: CD4+ T cells sorted from blood. Receptors were obtained from a woman between 18 and 29 years old in good health. Each CDR3 is given with its conserved first and last residue. Each record gives: CDR3 protein, CDR3 DNA, clone size, J gene, D gene, V gene. A D gene is named only where the DNA matches it firmly. Not all rows give a size; the values are once, few, many and, for expanded clones, a class.

CASSLSRGHSPLHF | TGTGCCAGCAGCTTATCCAGGGGGCATTCACCCCTCCACTTT | few | TRBJ1-6 | TRBD1 | TRBV7-2
CAIKRTSGSGTDTQYF | TGTGCCATCAAGAGGACTAGCGGGAGTGGAACAGATACGCAGTATTTT | . | TRBJ2-3 | TRBD2 | TRBV10-3
CSARDLLAYNEQFF | TGCAGTGCTAGAGATCTGCTTGCCTACAATGAGCAGTTCTTC | . | TRBJ2-1 | . | TRBV20-1
CASSLDGSGSYEQYF | TGTGCCAGCAGCTTGGACGGGAGTGGTTCCTACGAGCAGTACTTC | . | TRBJ2-7 | . | TRBV5-4
CASSFGTSGSNEQFF | TGTGCTAGCAGCTTCGGGACTAGCGGGAGCAATGAGCAGTTCTTC | . | TRBJ2-1 | TRBD2 | TRBV7-2
CASSKKSRTPYTYEQYF | TGTGCCAGCAGCAAAAAGAGCCGGACCCCCTATACCTACGAGCAGTACTTC | few | TRBJ2-7 | . | TRBV21-1
CASSAGLAGTDTQYF | TGTGCCAGCAGCGCGGGACTAGCGGGGACAGATACGCAGTATTTT | few | TRBJ2-3 | TRBD2 | TRBV5-1
CASSVLTGVNQPQHF | TGTGCCAGCAGCGTACTGACAGGGGTAAATCAGCCCCAGCATTTT | . | TRBJ1-5 | TRBD1 | TRBV7-2
CSAKTGPSYNEQFF | TGCAGTGCCAAGACAGGCCCCTCCTACAATGAGCAGTTCTTC | . | TRBJ2-1 | . | TRBV20-1
CASSARDSHYEQYF | TGTGCCAGCAGTGCTCGGGACTCTCACTACGAGCAGTACTTC | few | TRBJ2-7 | . | TRBV27
CATSGSYEQYF | TGTGCCACTAGCGGATCCTACGAGCAGTACTTC | few | TRBJ2-7 | TRBD2 | TRBV7-9